This TCR beta chain derives from a study of blood T cell repertoires in COVID-19. About the study: Nucleic acid was either cDNA or gDNA, and it came from T cells, B-cell-depleted T cells, or PBMCs.

Libraries were prepared by immunoSEQ multiplex PCR; TCRdb keeps only in-frame clonotypes and omits some of them. Of roughly 180,000 clones listed, around 87% are singletons. Donors were grouped by their self-reported clinical history. Among Cohort 3 donors, those recovered had two negative PCRs, clearance, or symptom resolution. Trimming took off 4 bases at V and 9 bases at J, with 10 bases between the two ends. Germline values: CDR1 SGHNT, CDR2 YENEEA. The CDR3 loop spans 11 amino acids. The TCR was taken from a woman aged 30 to 39 who had recovered from COVID-19. The sequenced sample was PBMCs or T cells enriched from blood (not recorded which). The chain recombines TRBV11-3 with TRBJ2-7; a possible D gene is TRBD2 (5 bases). DNA for the CDR3: TGTGCCAGCAGCTCCGGAGGTCTGCAGTACTTC. Its protein is CASSSGGLQYF. Supplemented by reference TRBV11-3 and TRBJ2-7, the full variable domain reads EAGVVQSPRYKIIEKKQPVAFWCNPISGHNTLYWYLQNLGQGPELLIRYENEEAVDDSQLPKDRFSAERLKGVDSTLKIQPAELGDSAVYLCASSSGGLQYFGPGTRLTVT.